This T cell receptor (beta chain) is from a study of regulatory T cells in long-lasting Graves disease. Assembly of TCR beta libraries relied on iRepertoire HTBI primers together with Arm-PCR of CDR3 regions. TCRdb recomputed calls from the multiplex PCR reads with MiXCR, one row per CDR3 protein. This sample has more than 400,000 distinct CDR3 sequences, with 15% to 20% found just once. This sample's time point: newly diagnosed GD, antithyroid drugs for less than 3 months. With RNA extracted from PBMCs as input, the TCR library was made. Tubes containing EDTA received 8 to 9.5 milliliters of drawn peripheral blood. Unmatched junction bases numbered 2, after V lost 2 bases and J lost 3 bases. Germline values: CDR1 KGHDR, CDR2 SFDVKD. The CDR3 consists of 16 residues. The data were also submitted as part of a second study, on T cells in Graves' hyperthyroidism and ophthalmopathy. That paper states: The model identified upcoming ophthalmopathy a median about six months ahead of onset.

The TCR was taken from a man aged 40-55 years with Graves disease. The sample consisted of peripheral blood mononuclear cells (PBMCs), taken at new diagnosis, from a patient treated with antithyroid drugs. The rearrangement joins TRBV24-1 to TRBJ2-5, with TRBD2 matching 13 bases. The CDR3 nucleotides read TGTGCCACCAGTGATTCGGGACTAGCGGGAAAAGAGACCCAGTACTTC. This codes for CATSDSGLAGKETQYF.